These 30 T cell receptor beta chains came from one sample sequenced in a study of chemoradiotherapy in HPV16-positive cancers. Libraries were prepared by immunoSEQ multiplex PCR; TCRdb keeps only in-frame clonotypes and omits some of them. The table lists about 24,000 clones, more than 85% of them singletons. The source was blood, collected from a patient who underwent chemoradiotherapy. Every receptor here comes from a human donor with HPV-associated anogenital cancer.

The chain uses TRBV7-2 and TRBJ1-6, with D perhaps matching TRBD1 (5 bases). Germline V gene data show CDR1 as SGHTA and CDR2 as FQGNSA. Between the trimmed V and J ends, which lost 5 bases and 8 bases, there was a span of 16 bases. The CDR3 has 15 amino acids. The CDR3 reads CASSPQGGRDSPLHF. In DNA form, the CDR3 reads TGTGCCAGCAGCCCCCAGGGAGGAAGGGATTCACCCCTCCACTTT.

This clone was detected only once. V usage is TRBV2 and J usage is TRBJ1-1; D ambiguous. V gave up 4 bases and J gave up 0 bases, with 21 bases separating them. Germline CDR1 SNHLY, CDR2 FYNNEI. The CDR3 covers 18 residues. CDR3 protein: CASSVPPPRLNMNTEAFF. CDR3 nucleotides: TGTGCCAGCAGTGTTCCTCCACCGAGACTTAACATGAACACTGAAGCTTTCTTT. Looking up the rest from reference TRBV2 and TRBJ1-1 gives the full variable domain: EPEVTQTPSHQVTQMGQEVILRCVPISNHLYFYWYRQILGQKVEFLVSFYNNEISEKSEIFDDQFSVERPDGSNFTLKIRSTKLEDSAMYFCASSVPPPRLNMNTEAFFGQGTRLTVV.

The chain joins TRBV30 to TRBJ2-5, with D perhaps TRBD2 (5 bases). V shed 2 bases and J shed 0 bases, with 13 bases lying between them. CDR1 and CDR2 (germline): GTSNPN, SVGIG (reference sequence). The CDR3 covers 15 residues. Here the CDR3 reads CAWSLIREYQETQYF. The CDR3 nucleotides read TGTGCCTGGAGTTTAATAAGGGAGTACCAAGAGACCCAGTACTTC.

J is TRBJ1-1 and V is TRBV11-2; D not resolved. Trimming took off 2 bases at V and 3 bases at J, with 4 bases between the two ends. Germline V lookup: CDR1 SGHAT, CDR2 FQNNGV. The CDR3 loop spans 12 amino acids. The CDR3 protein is CASSLSDTEAFF. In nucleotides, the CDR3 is TGTGCCAGCAGCTTAAGTGACACTGAAGCTTTCTTT. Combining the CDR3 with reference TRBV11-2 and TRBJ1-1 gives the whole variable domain EAGVAQSPRYKIIEKRQSVAFWCNPISGHATLYWYQQILGQGPKLLIQFQNNGVVDDSQLPKDRFSAERLKGVDSTLKIQPAKLEDSAVYLCASSLSDTEAFFGQGTRLTVV.

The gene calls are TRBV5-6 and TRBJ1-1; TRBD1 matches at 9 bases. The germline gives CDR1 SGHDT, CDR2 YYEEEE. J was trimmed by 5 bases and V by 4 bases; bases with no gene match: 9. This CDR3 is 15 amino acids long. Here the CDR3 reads CASSGTGWARTEAFF. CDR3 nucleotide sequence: TGTGCCAGCAGCGGGACAGGGTGGGCGAGGACTGAAGCTTTCTTT.

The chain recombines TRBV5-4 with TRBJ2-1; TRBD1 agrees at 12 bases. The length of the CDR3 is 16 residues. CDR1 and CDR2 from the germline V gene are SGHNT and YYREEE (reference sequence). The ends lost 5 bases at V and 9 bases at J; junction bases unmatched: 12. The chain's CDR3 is CASSLTRDRGRGEQFF. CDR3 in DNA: TGTGCCAGCAGTCTTACCCGGGACAGGGGGCGGGGTGAGCAGTTCTTC.

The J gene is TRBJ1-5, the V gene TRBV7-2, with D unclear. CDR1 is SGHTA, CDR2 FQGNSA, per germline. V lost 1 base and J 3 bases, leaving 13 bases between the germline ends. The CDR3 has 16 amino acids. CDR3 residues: CASSLGGVGYNQPQHF. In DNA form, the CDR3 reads TGTGCCAGCAGCTTAGGAGGTGTGGGGTACAATCAGCCCCAGCATTTT.

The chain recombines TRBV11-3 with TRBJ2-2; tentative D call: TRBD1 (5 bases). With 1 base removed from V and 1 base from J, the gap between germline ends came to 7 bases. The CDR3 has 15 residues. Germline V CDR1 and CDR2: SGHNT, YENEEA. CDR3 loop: CASSLGGKNTGELFF. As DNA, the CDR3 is TGTGCCAGCAGCTTAGGGGGCAAGAACACCGGGGAGCTGTTTTTT.

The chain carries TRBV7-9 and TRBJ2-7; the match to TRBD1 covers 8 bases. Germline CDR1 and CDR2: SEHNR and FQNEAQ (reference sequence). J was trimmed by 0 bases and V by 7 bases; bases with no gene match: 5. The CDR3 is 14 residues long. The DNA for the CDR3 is TGTGCCAGCACCGGGGACAGGAGCTCCTACGAGCAGTACTTC. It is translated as CASTGDRSSYEQYF.

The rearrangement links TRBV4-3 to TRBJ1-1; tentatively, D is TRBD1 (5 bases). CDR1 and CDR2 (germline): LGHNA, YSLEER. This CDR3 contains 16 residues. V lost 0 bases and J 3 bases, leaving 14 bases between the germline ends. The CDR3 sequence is CASSQDPGRGDTEAFF. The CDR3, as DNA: TGCGCCAGCAGCCAAGACCCGGGAAGGGGCGACACTGAAGCTTTCTTT.

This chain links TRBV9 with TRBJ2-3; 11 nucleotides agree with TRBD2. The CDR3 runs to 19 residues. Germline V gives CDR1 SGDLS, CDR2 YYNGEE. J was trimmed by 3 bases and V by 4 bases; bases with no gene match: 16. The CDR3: CASSPEGDSGGVKTDTQYF. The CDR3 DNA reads TGTGCCAGCAGCCCAGAGGGAGATAGCGGGGGGGTTAAGACAGATACGCAGTATTTT.

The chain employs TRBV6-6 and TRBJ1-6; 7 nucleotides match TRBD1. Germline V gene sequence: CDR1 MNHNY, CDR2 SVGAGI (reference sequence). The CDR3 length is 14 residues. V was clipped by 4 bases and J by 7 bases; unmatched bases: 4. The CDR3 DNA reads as TGTGCCAGCAGTTTGACAGGGTCGAATTCACCCCTCCACTTT. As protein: CASSLTGSNSPLHF.

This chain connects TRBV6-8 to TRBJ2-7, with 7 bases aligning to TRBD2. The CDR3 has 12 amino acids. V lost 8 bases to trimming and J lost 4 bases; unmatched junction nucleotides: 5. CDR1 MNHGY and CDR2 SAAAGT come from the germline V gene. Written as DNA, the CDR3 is TGTGCCAGCTGGGGGGGGGATTACGAGCAGTACTTC. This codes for CASWGGDYEQYF.

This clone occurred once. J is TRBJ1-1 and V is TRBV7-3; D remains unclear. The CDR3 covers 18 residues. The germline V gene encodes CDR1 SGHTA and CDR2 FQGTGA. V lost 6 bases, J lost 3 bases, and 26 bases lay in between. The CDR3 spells CASSIPLVPQWADTEAFF. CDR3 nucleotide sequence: TGTGCCAGCAGTATCCCTCTTGTTCCCCAATGGGCGGACACTGAAGCTTTCTTT.

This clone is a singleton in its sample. The CDR3 DNA reads TGTGCCAGCAGCCTTGCGACTAGCGGAAGTTCCGATACGCAGTATTTT. This codes for CASSLATSGSSDTQYF. J is TRBJ2-3 and V is TRBV5-7; 9 nucleotides agree with TRBD2. TRBV5-7 qualifies as an ORF whose function is uncertain. V shed 4 bases, J shed 6 bases, and the junction held 12 bases outside the gene matches. The CDR3 is 16 residues long.

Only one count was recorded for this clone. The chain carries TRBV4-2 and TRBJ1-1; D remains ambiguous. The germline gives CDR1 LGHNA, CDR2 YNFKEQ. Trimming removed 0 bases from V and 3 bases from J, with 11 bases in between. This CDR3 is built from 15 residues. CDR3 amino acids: CASSQDPTRDTEAFF. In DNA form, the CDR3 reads TGTGCCAGCAGCCAAGATCCCACACGGGACACTGAAGCTTTCTTT.

The CDR3 DNA reads TGCGCCAGCAGCTCGCCGACTCCACCTAATGAGCAGTTCTTC. This codes for CASSSPTPPNEQFF. The V call is TRBV5-1, the J call TRBJ2-1; D is unresolved. Germline values: CDR1 SGHRS, CDR2 YFSETQ. This CDR3 has 14 amino acids. Deletions cut 3 bases from V and 7 bases from J, with 14 bases between.

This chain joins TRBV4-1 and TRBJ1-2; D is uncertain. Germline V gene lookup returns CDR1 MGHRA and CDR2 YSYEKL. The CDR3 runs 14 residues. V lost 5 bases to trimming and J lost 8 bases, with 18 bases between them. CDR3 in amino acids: CASSVVGIGEGYTF. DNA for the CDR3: TGCGCCAGCAGCGTTGTAGGGATTGGAGAAGGCTACACCTTC.

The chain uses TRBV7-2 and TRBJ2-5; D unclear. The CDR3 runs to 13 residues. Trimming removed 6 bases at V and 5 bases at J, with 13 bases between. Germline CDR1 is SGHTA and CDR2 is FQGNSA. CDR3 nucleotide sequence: TGTGCCAGCAGAAGGACGGGTGTTGAGACCCAGTACTTC. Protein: CASRRTGVETQYF.

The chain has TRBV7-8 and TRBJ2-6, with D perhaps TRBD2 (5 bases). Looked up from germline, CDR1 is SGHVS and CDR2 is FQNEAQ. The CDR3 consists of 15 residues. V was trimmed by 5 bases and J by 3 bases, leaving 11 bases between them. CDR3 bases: TGTGCCAGCAGCCCTCTAGCAGGTGGGGCCAACGTCCTGACTTTC. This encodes CASSPLAGGANVLTF.

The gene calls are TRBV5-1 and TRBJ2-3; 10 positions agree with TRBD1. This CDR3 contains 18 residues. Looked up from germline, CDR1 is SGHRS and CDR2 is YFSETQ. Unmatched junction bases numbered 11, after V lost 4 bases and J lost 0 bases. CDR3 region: CASSGRWTGGSSTDTQYF. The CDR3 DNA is TGCGCCAGCAGCGGGAGATGGACAGGGGGTTCTAGCACAGATACGCAGTATTTT.

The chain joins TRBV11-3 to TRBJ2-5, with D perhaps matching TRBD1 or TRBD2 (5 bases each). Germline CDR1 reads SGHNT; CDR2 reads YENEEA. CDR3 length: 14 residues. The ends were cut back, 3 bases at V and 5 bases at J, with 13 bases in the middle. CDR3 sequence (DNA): TGTGCCAGCAGCTTTGGACAATCGGGGGAGACCCAGTACTTC. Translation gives CASSFGQSGETQYF. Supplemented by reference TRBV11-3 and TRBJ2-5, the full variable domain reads EAGVVQSPRYKIIEKKQPVAFWCNPISGHNTLYWYLQNLGQGPELLIRYENEEAVDDSQLPKDRFSAERLKGVDSTLKIQPAELGDSAVYLCASSFGQSGETQYFGPGTRLLVL.

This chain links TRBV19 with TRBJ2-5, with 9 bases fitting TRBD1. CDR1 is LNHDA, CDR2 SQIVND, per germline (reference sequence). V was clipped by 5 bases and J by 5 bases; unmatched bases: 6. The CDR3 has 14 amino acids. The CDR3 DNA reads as TGTGCCAGTAGTGACGGGACAGGGCGGGAGACCCAGTACTTC. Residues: CASSDGTGRETQYF.

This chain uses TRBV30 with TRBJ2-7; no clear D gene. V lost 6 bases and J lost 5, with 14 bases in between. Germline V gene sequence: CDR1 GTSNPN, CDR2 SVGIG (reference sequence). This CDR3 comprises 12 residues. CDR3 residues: CACSSAANEQYF. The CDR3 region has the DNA TGTGCCTGTTCAAGTGCTGCAAACGAGCAGTACTTC. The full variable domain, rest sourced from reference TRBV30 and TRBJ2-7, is SQTIHQWPATLVQPVGSPLSLECTVEGTSNPNLYWYRQAAGRGLQLLFYSVGIGQISSEVPQNLSASRPQDRQFILSSKKLLLSDSGFYLCACSSAANEQYFGPGTRLTVT.

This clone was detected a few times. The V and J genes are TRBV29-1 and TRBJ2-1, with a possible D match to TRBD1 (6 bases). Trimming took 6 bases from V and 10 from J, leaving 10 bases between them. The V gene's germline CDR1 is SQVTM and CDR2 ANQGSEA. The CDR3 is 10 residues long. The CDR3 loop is CSVSTGEQFF. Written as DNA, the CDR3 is TGCAGCGTCTCAACAGGGGAGCAGTTCTTC.

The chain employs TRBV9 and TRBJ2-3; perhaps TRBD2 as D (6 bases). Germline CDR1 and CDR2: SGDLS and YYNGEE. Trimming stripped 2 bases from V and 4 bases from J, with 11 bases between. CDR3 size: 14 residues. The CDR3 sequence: CASSVAGRSDTQYF. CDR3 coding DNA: TGTGCCAGCAGCGTTGCGGGAAGGTCAGATACGCAGTATTTT.

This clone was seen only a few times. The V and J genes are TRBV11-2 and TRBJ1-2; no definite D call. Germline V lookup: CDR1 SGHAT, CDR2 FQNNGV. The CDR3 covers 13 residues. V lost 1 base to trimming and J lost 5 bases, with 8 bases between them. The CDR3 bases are TGTGCCAGCAGCTTAGGCAAATTTTATGGCTACACCTTC. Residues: CASSLGKFYGYTF.

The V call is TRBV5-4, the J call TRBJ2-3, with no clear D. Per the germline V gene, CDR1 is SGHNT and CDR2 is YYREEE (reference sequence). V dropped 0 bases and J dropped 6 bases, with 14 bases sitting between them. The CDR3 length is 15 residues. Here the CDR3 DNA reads TGTGCCAGCAGCTTGGAGGATCGCGGTTGGGATACGCAGTATTTT. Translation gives CASSLEDRGWDTQYF.

CDR3 loop: CASSVVSVGEGSNTEAFF. CDR3 DNA sequence: TGTGCCAGCAGCGTAGTCAGCGTGGGGGAGGGATCGAACACTGAAGCTTTCTTT. The chain is built from TRBV9 and TRBJ1-1; tentative D call: TRBD1 (5 bases). The CDR3 covers 18 residues. Trimming left V 0 bases short and J 1 base short, with 19 bases between. Per the germline V gene, CDR1 is SGDLS and CDR2 is YYNGEE.

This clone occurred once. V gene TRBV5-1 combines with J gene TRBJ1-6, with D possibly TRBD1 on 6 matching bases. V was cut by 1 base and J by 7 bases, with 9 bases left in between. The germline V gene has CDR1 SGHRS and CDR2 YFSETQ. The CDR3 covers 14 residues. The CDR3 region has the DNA TGCGCCAGCAGCTTGTCAGGGGAGAATTCACCCCTCCACTTT. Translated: CASSLSGENSPLHF. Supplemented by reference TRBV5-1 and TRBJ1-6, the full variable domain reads KAGVTQTPRYLIKTRGQQVTLSCSPISGHRSVSWYQQTPGQGLQFLFEYFSETQRNKGNFPGRFSGRQFSNSRSEMNVSTLELGDSALYLCASSLSGENSPLHFGNGTRLTVT.